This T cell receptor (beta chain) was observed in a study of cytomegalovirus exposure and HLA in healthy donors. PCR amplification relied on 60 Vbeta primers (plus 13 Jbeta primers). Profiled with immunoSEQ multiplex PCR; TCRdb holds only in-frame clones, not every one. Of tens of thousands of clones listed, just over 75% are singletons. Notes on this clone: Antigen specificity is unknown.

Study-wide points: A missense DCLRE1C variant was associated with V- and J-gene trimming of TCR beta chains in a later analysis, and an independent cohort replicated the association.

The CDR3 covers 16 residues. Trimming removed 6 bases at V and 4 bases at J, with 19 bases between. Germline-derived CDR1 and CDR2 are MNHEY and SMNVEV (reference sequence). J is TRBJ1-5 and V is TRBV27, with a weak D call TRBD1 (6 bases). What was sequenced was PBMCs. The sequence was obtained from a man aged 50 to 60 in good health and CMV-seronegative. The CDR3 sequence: CASRQTGSKGNQPQHF. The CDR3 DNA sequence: TGTGCCAGCAGACAAACAGGGTCCAAAGGTAATCAGCCCCAGCATTTT.